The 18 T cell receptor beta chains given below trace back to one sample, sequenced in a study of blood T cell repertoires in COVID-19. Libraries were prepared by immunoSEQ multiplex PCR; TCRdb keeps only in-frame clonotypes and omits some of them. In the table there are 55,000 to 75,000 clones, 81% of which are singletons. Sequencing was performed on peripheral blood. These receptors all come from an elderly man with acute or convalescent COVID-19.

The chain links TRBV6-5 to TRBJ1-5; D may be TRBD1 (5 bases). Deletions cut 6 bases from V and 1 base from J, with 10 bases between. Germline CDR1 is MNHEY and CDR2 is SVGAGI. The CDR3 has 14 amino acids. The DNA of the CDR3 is TGTGCCAGCAGCAGTCAGGGAAGCAATCAGCCCCAGCATTTT. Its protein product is CASSSQGSNQPQHF.

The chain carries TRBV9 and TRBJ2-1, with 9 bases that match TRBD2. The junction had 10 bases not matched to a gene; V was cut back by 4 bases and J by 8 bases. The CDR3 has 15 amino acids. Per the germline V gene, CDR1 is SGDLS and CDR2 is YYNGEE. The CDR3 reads CASSPRGGGAYEQFF. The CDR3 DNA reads TGTGCCAGCAGCCCTCGGGGCGGGGGGGCCTATGAGCAGTTCTTC.

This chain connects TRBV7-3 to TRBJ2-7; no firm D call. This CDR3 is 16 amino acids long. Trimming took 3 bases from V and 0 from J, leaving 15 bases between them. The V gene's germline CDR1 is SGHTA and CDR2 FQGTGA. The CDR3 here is CASSFLPAESSYEQYF. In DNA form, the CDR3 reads TGTGCCAGCAGCTTCTTGCCCGCGGAGAGCTCCTACGAGCAGTACTTC. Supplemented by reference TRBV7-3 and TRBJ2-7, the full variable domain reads GAGVSQTPSNKVTEKGKYVELRCDPISGHTALYWYRQSLGQGPEFLIYFQGTGAADDSGLPNDRFFAVRPEGSVSTLKIQRTERGDSAVYLCASSFLPAESSYEQYFGPGTRLTVT.

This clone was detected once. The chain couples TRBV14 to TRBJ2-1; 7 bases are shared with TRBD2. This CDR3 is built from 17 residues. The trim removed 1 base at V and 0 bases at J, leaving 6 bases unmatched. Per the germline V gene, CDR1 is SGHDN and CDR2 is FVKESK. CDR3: CASSQVSGSSSYNEQFF. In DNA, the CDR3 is TGTGCCAGCAGCCAAGTTAGCGGGTCTAGCTCCTACAATGAGCAGTTCTTC.

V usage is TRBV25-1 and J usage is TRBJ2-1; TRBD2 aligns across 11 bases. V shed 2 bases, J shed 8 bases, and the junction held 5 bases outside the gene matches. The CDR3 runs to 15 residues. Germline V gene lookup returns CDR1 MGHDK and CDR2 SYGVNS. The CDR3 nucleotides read TGTGCCAGCAGTGAAGCACTAGCGGGAGCGGATGAGCAGTTCTTC. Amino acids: CASSEALAGADEQFF.

This CDR3 is CASGRSDDEQFF. The CDR3 DNA reads TGTGCCAGCGGTAGGAGCGACGATGAGCAGTTCTTC. The chain links TRBV9 to TRBJ2-1, with D hard to call. Germline V lookup: CDR1 SGDLS, CDR2 YYNGEE. V lost 7 bases, J lost 8 bases, and 13 bases lay in between. The CDR3 runs to 12 residues.

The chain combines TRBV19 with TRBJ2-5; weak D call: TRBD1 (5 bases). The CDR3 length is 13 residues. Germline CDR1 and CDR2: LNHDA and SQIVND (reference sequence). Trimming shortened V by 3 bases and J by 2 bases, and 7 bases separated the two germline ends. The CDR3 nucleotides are TGTGCCAGTAGTATGACAGTTCAAGAGACCCAGTACTTC. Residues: CASSMTVQETQYF.

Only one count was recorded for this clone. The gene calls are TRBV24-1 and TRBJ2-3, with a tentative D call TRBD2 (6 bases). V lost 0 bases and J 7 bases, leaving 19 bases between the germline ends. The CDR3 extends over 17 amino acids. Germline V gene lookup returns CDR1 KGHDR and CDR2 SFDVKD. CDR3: CATSDLQIAAAGNTQYF. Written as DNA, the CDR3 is TGTGCCACCAGTGATTTGCAGATAGCGGCCGCCGGAAATACGCAGTATTTT.

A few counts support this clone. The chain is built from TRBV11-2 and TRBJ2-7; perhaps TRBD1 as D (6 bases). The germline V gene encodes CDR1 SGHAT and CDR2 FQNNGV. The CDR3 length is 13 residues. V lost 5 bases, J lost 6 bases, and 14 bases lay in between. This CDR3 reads CASSLTGLSEQYF. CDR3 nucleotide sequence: TGTGCCAGCAGCCTGACAGGTTTAAGCGAGCAGTACTTC.

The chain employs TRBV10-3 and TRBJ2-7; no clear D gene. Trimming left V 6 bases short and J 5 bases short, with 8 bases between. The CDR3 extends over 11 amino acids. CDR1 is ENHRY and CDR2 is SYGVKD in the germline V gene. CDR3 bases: TGTGCCATCAGACAATTGGACGAGCAGTACTTC. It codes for CAIRQLDEQYF.

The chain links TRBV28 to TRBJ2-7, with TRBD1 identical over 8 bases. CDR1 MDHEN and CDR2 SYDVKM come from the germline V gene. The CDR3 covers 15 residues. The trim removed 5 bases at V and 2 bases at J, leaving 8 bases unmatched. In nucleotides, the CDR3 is TGTGCCAGCAGTGCATACTCGGGACAGGCCTACGAGCAGTACTTC. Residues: CASSAYSGQAYEQYF.

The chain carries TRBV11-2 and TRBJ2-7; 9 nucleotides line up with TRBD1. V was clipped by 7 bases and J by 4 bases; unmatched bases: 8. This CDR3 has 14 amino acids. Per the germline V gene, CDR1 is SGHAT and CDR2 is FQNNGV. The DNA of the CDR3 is TGTGCCAGCACCGAGGGACAGGGTATTTACGAGCAGTACTTC. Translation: CASTEGQGIYEQYF. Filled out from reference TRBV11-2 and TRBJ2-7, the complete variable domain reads EAGVAQSPRYKIIEKRQSVAFWCNPISGHATLYWYQQILGQGPKLLIQFQNNGVVDDSQLPKDRFSAERLKGVDSTLKIQPAKLEDSAVYLCASTEGQGIYEQYFGPGTRLTVT.

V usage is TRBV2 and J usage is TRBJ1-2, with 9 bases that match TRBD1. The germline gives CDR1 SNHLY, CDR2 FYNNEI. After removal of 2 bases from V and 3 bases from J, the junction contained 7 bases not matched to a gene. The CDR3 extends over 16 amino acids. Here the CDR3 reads CASSEISQGADYGYTF. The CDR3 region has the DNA TGTGCCAGCAGTGAAATTTCACAGGGGGCCGACTATGGCTACACCTTC. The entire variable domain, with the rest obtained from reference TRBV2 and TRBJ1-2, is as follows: EPEVTQTPSHQVTQMGQEVILRCVPISNHLYFYWYRQILGQKVEFLVSFYNNEISEKSEIFDDQFSVERPDGSNFTLKIRSTKLEDSAMYFCASSEISQGADYGYTFGSGTRLTVV.

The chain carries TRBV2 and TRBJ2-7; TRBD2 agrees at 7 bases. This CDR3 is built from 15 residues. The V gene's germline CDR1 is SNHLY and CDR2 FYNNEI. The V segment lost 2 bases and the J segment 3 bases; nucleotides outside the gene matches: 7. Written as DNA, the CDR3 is TGTGCCAGCAGTGAAACGTTCGGCGGGAGCTACGAGCAGTACTTC. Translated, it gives CASSETFGGSYEQYF.

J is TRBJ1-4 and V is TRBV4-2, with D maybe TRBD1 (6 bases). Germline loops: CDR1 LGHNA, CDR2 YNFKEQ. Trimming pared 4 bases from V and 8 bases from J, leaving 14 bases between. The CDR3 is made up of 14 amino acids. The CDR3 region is CASSRGRGGEKLFF. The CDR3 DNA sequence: TGTGCCAGCAGCCGCGGCAGGGGTGGGGAAAAACTGTTTTTT.

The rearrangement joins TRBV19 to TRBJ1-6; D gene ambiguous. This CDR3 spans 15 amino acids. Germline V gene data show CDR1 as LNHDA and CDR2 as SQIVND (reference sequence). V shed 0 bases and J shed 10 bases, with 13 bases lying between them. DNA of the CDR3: TGTGCCAGTAGTATAGATCGAGGAGGGAACTCACCCCTCCACTTT. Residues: CASSIDRGGNSPLHF.

This CDR3 reads CAWSVGGNIQYF. CDR3 nucleotides: TGTGCCTGGAGTGTAGGCGGGAACATTCAGTACTTC. The chain combines TRBV30 with TRBJ2-4; D might be TRBD2 (5 bases). The CDR3 is 12 amino acids. Trimming pared 0 bases from V and 7 bases from J, leaving 7 bases between. Germline CDR1 reads GTSNPN; CDR2 reads SVGIG (reference sequence).

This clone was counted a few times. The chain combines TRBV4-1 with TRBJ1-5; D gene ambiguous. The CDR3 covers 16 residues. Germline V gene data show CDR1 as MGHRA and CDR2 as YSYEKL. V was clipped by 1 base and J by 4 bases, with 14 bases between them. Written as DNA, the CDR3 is TGCGCCAGCAGCCAAGTGCGAGGAGAGCGGAATCAGCCCCAGCATTTT. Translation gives CASSQVRGERNQPQHF.